This TCR beta chain appears in the sequencing data of a study of CD4 T cells in relation to SARS-CoV-2 and coronaviruses. The overall study: After less than eleven days of antigen culture, PBMC TCR beta CDR3s were sequenced. Controls used an HIV-1 Nef peptide pool or no peptide.

Unexposed donor CD4+ T cells date from about 2011-2018, before the COVID-19 pandemic. CD4+ T cells were isolated from the cells after more than 8 days of culture. Points on this clone: Its antigen is currently unknown.

V lost 5 bases to trimming and J lost 0 bases, with 20 bases between them. This CDR3 comprises 18 residues. Germline CDR1 MDHEN, CDR2 SYDVKM. Sequenced by immunoSEQ multiplex PCR; TCRdb stores in-frame clones only, minus some. The sample records 20,000 to 25,000 clones, around 80% being singletons. J is TRBJ1-5 and V is TRBV28; D may be TRBD1 (5 bases). The receptor was isolated from a human donor in good health. The source material was CD4+ T cells from PBMCs, cultured in vitro. The CDR3 protein is CASSRKAGTVNSNQPQHF. CDR3 DNA: TGTGCCAGCAGTCGAAAGGCCGGGACCGTGAATAGCAATCAGCCCCAGCATTTT.